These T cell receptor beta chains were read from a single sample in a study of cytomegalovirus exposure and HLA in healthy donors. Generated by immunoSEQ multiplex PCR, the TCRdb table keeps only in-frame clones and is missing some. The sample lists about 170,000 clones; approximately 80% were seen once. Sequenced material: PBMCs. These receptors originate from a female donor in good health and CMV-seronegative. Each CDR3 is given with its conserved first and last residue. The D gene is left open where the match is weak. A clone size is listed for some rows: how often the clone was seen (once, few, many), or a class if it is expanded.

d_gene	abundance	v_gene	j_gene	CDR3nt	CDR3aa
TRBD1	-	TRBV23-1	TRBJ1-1	TGCGCCAGCAGTCATCCCTGCGACAGGGGGCCCCTGAACACTGAAGCTTTCTTT	CASSHPCDRGPLNTEAFF
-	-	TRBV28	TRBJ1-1	TGTGCCAGCAGCTTTACTGACGGGTGGGGGGGCACTGAAGCTTTCTTT	CASSFTDGWGGTEAFF
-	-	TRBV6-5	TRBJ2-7	TGTGCCAGCAGTTACTCCCTCCGATCAGACTACGAGCAGTACTTC	CASSYSLRSDYEQYF
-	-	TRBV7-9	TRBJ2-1	TGTGCCAGCAGCTTAACGGGGGGCAGGGTTAGTGAGCAGTTCTTC	CASSLTGGRVSEQFF
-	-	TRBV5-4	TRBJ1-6	TGTGCCAGCAGCTTGATCACTAATAATTCACCCCTCCACTTT	CASSLITNNSPLHF
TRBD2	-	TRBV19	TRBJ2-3	TGTGCCAGTAAGCGGGAGTACACAGATACGCAGTATTTT	CASKREYTDTQYF
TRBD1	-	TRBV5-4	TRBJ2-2	TGTGCCAGCAGCTCCGGGACAGGGAAGAACACCGGGGAGCTGTTTTTT	CASSSGTGKNTGELFF
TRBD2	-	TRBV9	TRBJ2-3	TGTGCCAGCAGCGGCGGACTAGCGGGATTTTTGGATACGCAGTATTTT	CASSGGLAGFLDTQYF
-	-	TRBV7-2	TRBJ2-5	TGTGCCAGCAGCTTAGCTATCGGACAGCCTGGGGAGACCCAGTACTTC	CASSLAIGQPGETQYF
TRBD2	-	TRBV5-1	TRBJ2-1	TGCGCCAGCAGCTGGACTCTAGCGGGGGGTTACAATGAGCAGTTCTTC	CASSWTLAGGYNEQFF
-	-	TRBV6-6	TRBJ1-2	TGTGCCAGCAGTGGCGGACTTGGACAGAACTATGGCTACACCTTC	CASSGGLGQNYGYTF
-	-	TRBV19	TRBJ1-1	TGTGCCAGTAGTCCCGGCGGGGCGAGAACTGAAGCTTTCTTT	CASSPGGARTEAFF
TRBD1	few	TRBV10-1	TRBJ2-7	TGCGCCAGCTACAGGGGCTCCTACGAGCAGTACTTC	CASYRGSYEQYF
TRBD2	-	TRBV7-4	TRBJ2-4	TGTGCCAGCAGCCCGGGGGGTCCCCTCCTAGCCAAAAACATTCAGTACTTC	CASSPGGPLLAKNIQYF
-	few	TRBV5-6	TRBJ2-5	TGTGCCAGCAGCCAGAAAGAGACCCAGTACTTC	CASSQKETQYF
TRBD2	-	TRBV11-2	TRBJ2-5	TGTGCCAGCACCACTAGCGGGACCCCCGAGACCCAGTACTTC	CASTTSGTPETQYF
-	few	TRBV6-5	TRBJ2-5	TGTGCCAGCAGCCGCAAACAGGGCCAAGTGGGGACCCAGTACTTC	CASSRKQGQVGTQYF
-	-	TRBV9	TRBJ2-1	TGTGCCAGCAGCGCCCCACTAGGGCTCCAAGACAATGAGCAGTTCTTC	CASSAPLGLQDNEQFF
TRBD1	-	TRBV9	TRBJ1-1	TGTGCCAGCAGCGTAGGGGTTGCCGGGACAGGGGGCACTGAAGCTTTCTTT	CASSVGVAGTGGTEAFF
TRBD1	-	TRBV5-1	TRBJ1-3	TGCGCCAGCAGCGGGACAGGGGTCGGAAACACCATATATTTT	CASSGTGVGNTIYF
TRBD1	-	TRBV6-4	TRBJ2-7	TGTGCCAGCAGACGGGACAGCGATCTCCTACACTACGAGCAGTACTTC	CASRRDSDLLHYEQYF
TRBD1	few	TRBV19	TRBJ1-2	TGTGCCAGTAGTAACAGGGGGCATGGCTACACCTTC	CASSNRGHGYTF
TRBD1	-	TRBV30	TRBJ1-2	TGTGCCTGGAGTCCCCCGGGACAGGGTTTTTATGGCTACACCTTC	CAWSPPGQGFYGYTF
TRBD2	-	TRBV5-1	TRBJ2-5	TGCGCCAGCAGCAAACTAGCGGGGGGCCAACAAGAGACCCAGTACTTC	CASSKLAGGQQETQYF
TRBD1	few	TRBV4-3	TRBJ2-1	TGCGCCAGCAGCGGACGGACAGGGGTAGGCAATGAGCAGTTCTTC	CASSGRTGVGNEQFF
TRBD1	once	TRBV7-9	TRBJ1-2	TGTGCCAGCAGCTCCCCTAGGGTAGGGGGCAATGGCTACACCTTC	CASSSPRVGGNGYTF
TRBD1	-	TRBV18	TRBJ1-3	TGTGCCAGCTCACCGACTGGGACAGACTCTGGAAACACCATATATTTT	CASSPTGTDSGNTIYF
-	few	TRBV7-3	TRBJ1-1	TGTGCCAGCAGCTCGGACAGCTACACTGAAGCTTTCTTT	CASSSDSYTEAFF
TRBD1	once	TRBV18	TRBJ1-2	TGTGCCAGCTCACCACCCAACAGGGGGCGAGGGAACTATGGCTACACCTTC	CASSPPNRGRGNYGYTF
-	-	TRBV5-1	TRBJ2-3	TGCGCCAGCAGCTCAGGGGTAGTTACAGATACGCAGTATTTT	CASSSGVVTDTQYF
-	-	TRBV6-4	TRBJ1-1	TGTGCCAGCAGTGCCTCTGAAGCTTTCTTT	CASSASEAFF
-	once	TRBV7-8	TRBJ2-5	TGTGCCAGCAGCCCCAGTCGTGGAGAGACCCAGTACTTC	CASSPSRGETQYF
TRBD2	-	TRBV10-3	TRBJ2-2	TGTGCCATCAGTGGGTTAGGACGTGGAGCGGGAGGGAACACCGGGGAGCTGTTTTTT	CAISGLGRGAGGNTGELFF
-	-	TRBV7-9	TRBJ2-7	TGTGCCAGCAGCATATTACAGTCATCGAGCTACGAGCAGTACTTC	CASSILQSSSYEQYF
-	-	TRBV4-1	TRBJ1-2	TGCGCCAGCAGCCCCTGGGCGGGGGAAGGGCATGGCTACACCTTC	CASSPWAGEGHGYTF
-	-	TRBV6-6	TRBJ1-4	TGTGCCAGCAGTAAAACAGGGATGGGTGAAAAACTGTTTTTT	CASSKTGMGEKLFF
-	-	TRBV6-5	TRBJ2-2	TGTGCCAGCAGTATCAGTGGAGTGCAGCTGTTTTTT	CASSISGVQLFF
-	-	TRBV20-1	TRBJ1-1	TGCAGTGGTACAGGGAGCACTGAAGCTTTCTTT	CSGTGSTEAFF